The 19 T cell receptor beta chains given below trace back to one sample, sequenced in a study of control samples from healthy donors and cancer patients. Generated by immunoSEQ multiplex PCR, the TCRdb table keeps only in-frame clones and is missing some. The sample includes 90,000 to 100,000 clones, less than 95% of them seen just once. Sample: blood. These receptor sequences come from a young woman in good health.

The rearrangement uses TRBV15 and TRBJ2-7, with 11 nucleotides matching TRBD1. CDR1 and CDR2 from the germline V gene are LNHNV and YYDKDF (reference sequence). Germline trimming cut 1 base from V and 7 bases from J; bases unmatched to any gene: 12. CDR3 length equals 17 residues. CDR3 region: CATSRALRTGGGGEQYF. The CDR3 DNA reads TGTGCCACCAGCAGAGCCCTACGGACAGGGGGCGGTGGGGAGCAGTACTTC.

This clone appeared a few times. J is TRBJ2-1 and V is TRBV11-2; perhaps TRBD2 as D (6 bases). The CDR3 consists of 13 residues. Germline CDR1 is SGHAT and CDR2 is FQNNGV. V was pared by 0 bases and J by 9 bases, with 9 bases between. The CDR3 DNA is TGTGCCAGCAGCTTAGATCCGGGGGTTGAGCAGTTCTTC. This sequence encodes CASSLDPGVEQFF.

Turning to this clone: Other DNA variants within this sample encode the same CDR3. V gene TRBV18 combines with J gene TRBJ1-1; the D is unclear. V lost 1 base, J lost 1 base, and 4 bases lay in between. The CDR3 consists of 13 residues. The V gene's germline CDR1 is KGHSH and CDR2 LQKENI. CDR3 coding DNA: TGTGCCAGCTCACCACAGGGGAACACTGAAGCTTTCTTT. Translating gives CASSPQGNTEAFF.

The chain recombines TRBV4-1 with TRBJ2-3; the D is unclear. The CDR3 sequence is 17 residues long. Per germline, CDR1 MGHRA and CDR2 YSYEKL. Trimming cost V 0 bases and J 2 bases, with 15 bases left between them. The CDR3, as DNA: TGCGCCAGCAGCCAAGATCCGCGACCCGACCTCACAGATACGCAGTATTTT. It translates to CASSQDPRPDLTDTQYF.

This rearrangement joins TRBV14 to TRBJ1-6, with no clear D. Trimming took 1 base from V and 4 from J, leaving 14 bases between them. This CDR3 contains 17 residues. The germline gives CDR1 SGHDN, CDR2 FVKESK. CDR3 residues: CASSQVPEKGYNSPLHF. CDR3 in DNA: TGTGCCAGCAGCCAAGTTCCAGAAAAGGGTTATAATTCACCCCTCCACTTT. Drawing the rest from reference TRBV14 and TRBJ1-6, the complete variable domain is EAGVTQFPSHSVIEKGQTVTLRCDPISGHDNLYWYRRVMGKEIKFLLHFVKESKQDESGMPNNRFLAERTGGTYSTLKVQPAELEDSGVYFCASSQVPEKGYNSPLHFGNGTRLTVT.

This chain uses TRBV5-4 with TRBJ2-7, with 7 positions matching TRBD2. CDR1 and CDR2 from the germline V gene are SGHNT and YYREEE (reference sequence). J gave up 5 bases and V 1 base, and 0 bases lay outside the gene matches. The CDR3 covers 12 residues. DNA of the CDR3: TGTGCCAGCAGCTTGAGCGGGGACGAGCAGTACTTC. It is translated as CASSLSGDEQYF.

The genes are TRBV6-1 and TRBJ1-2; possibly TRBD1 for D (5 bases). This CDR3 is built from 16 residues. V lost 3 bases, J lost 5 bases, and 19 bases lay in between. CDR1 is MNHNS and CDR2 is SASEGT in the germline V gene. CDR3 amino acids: CASSDGTAAPLYGYTF. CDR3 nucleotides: TGTGCCAGCAGTGATGGGACTGCCGCACCCCTATATGGCTACACCTTC.

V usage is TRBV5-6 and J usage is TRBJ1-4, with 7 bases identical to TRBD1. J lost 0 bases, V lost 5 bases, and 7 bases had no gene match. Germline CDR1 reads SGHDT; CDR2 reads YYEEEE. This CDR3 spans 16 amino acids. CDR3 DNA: TGTGCCAGCAGTTGGGGGACAGATGCAACTAATGAAAAACTGTTTTTT. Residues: CASSWGTDATNEKLFF. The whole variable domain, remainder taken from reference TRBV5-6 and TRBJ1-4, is DAGVTQSPTHLIKTRGQQVTLRCSPKSGHDTVSWYQQALGQGPQFIFQYYEEEERQRGNFPDRFSGHQFPNYSSELNVNALLLGDSALYLCASSWGTDATNEKLFFGSGTQLSVL.

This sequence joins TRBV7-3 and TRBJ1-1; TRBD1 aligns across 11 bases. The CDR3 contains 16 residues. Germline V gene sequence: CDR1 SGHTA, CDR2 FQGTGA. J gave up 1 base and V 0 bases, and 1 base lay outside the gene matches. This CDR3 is CASSLTGTGGNTEAFF. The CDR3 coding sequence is TGTGCCAGCAGCTTAACGGGGACAGGGGGGAACACTGAAGCTTTCTTT.

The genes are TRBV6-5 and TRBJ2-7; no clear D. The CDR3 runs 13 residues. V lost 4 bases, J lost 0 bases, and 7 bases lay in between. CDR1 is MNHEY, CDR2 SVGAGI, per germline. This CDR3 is CASSLELSYEQYF. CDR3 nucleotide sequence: TGTGCCAGCAGTTTAGAGCTCTCCTACGAGCAGTACTTC.

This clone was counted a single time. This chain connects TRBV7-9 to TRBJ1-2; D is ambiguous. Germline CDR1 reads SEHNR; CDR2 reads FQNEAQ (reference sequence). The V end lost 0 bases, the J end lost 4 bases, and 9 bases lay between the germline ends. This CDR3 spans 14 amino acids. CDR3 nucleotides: TGTGCCAGCAGCTTAGCGCAACAGATCTATGGCTACACCTTC. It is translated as CASSLAQQIYGYTF.

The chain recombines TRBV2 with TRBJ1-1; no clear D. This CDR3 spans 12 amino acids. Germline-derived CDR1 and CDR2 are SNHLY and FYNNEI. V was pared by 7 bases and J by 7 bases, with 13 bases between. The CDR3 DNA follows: TGTGCCAGCATCCAGGTTCGGGATGAAGCTTTCTTT. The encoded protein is CASIQVRDEAFF.

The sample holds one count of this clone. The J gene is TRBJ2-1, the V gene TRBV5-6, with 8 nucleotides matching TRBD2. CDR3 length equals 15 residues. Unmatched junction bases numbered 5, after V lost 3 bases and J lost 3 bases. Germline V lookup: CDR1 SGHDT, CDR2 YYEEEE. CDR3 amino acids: CASSSPGLGYNEQFF. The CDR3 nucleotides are TGTGCCAGCAGCTCACCGGGACTAGGCTACAATGAGCAGTTCTTC.

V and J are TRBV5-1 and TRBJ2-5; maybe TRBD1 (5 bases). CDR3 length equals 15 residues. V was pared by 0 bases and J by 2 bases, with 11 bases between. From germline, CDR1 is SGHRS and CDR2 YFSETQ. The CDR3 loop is CASSLGGAGQETQYF. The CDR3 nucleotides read TGCGCCAGCAGCTTGGGTGGGGCTGGGCAAGAGACCCAGTACTTC.

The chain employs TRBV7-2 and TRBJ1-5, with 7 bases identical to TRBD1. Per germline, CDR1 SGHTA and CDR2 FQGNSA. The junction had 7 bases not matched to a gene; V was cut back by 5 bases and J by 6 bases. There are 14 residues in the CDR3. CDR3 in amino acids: CASSLQRDSQPQHF. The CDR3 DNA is TGTGCCAGCAGCCTCCAGAGGGACAGTCAGCCCCAGCATTTT.

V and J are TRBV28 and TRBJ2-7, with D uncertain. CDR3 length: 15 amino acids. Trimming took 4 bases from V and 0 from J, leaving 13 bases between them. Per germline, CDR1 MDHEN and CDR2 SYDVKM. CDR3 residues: CASSSPGPSSYEQYF. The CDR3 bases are TGTGCCAGCAGTTCACCCGGACCGAGCTCCTACGAGCAGTACTTC.

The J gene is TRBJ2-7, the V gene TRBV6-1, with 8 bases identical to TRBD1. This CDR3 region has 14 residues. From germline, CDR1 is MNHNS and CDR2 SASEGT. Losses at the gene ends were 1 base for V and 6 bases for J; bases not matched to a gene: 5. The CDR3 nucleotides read TGTGCCAGCAGTGAAGATCCAGGGGGCGCCGAGCAGTACTTC. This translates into CASSEDPGGAEQYF.

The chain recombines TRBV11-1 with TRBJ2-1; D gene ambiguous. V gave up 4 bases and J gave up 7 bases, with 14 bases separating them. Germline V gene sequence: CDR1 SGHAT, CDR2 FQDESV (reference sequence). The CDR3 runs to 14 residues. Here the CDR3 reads CASSSSRLVNEQFF. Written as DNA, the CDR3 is TGTGCCAGCAGCTCCAGCCGACTCGTTAATGAGCAGTTCTTC.

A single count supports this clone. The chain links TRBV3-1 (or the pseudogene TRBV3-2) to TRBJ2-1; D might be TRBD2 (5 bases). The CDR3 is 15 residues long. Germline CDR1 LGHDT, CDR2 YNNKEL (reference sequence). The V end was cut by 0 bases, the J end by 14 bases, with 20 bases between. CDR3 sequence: CASSQDLRSSEREFF. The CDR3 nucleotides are TGTGCCAGCAGCCAAGACCTAAGGAGCTCCGAGAGGGAGTTCTTC.